One and the same sample provided the 13 T cell receptor beta chains below, sequenced in a study of blood T cell repertoires in COVID-19. Clones were read by immunoSEQ multiplex PCR, and TCRdb kept only the in-frame ones, dropping some. Counted here are under 15,000 clones, around 82% occurring once; the ten biggest clones make up less than 25%. Source material: peripheral blood. Receptor source: a human donor in a cohort sampled during active COVID-19.

This chain connects TRBV29-1 to TRBJ2-5; 8 bases agree with TRBD2. With V trimmed by 7 bases and J by 5 bases, 6 bases remained unmatched. This CDR3 has 12 residues. Germline-derived CDR1 and CDR2 are SQVTM and ANQGSEA. As DNA, the CDR3 is TGCAGCGCGTATAGCGGGGTGGAGACCCAGTACTTC. Protein: CSAYSGVETQYF. The full variable domain, in which reference TRBV29-1 and TRBJ2-5 provide the parts outside the CDR3, is SAVISQKPSRDICQRGTSLTIQCQVDSQVTMMFWYRQQPGQSLTLIATANQGSEATYESGFVIDKFPISRPNLTFSTLTVSNMSPEDSSIYLCSAYSGVETQYFGPGTRLLVL.

V gene TRBV18 combines with J gene TRBJ2-5; TRBD2 might be the D (6 bases). Germline CDR1 and CDR2: KGHSH and LQKENI. The ends were cut back, 0 bases at V and 4 bases at J, with 12 bases in the middle. CDR3 length: 15 amino acids. The CDR3 region is CASSPPITTRETQYF. The CDR3 nucleotides read TGTGCCAGCTCACCACCGATAACGACTAGAGAGACCCAGTACTTC.

This chain links TRBV12-3 or TRBV12-4 with TRBJ1-2, with D perhaps matching TRBD1 (5 bases). Trimming stripped 3 bases from V and 14 bases from J, with 19 bases between. The CDR3 has 13 residues. This CDR3 is CASSFTDRVPQTF. The CDR3 bases are TGTGCCAGCAGTTTTACCGACAGAGTACCTCAGACCTTC.

The rearrangement links TRBV5-4 to TRBJ2-4; possibly TRBD1 for D (5 bases). Germline CDR1 reads SGHNT; CDR2 reads YYREEE (reference sequence). V lost 4 bases, J lost 2 bases, and 13 bases lay in between. This CDR3 has 15 residues. DNA for the CDR3: TGTGCCAGCAGCGTGACTGGACATTCCAAAAACATTCAGTACTTC. It codes for CASSVTGHSKNIQYF.

This chain links TRBV7-2 with TRBJ2-5; D remains ambiguous. Germline V lookup: CDR1 SGHTA, CDR2 FQGNSA. V was pared by 1 base and J by 3 bases, with 12 bases between. This CDR3 spans 15 amino acids. CDR3 in amino acids: CASSLVAHGEETQYF. The CDR3 coding sequence is TGTGCCAGCAGCTTAGTAGCACACGGTGAAGAGACCCAGTACTTC.

This clone was counted a single time. The chain employs TRBV2 and TRBJ2-3; 8 bases align to TRBD1. V was pared by 6 bases and J by 0 bases, with 8 bases of the junction left unmatched. Germline CDR1 and CDR2: SNHLY and FYNNEI. CDR3 length: 16 residues. The CDR3 here is CASSTQGGLSTDTQYF. For the CDR3, the DNA is TGTGCCAGCAGCACACAGGGGGGCCTAAGCACAGATACGCAGTATTTT.

This sequence joins TRBV7-2 and TRBJ1-6, with D hard to call. From germline, CDR1 is SGHTA and CDR2 FQGNSA. There are 16 residues in the CDR3. V was trimmed by 1 base and J by 0 bases, leaving 7 bases between them. The CDR3 DNA follows: TGTGCCAGCAGCTTAGTAGGGAGCTCCTATAATTCACCCCTCCACTTT. Encoded protein: CASSLVGSSYNSPLHF.

The chain carries TRBV30 and TRBJ2-6; weak D call: TRBD1 (5 bases). Germline assignment: CDR1 GTSNPN and CDR2 SVGIG (reference sequence). The CDR3 has 17 residues. V was trimmed by 3 bases and J by 0 bases, leaving 15 bases between them. The chain's CDR3 is CAWRRGRAHSGANVLTF. In DNA, the CDR3 is TGTGCCTGGAGAAGAGGCAGGGCCCACTCTGGGGCCAACGTCCTGACTTTC. The variable domain in full, completed from reference TRBV30 and TRBJ2-6, reads SQTIHQWPATLVQPVGSPLSLECTVEGTSNPNLYWYRQAAGRGLQLLFYSVGIGQISSEVPQNLSASRPQDRQFILSSKKLLLSDSGFYLCAWRRGRAHSGANVLTFGAGSRLTVL.

For the CDR3, the DNA is TGTGCCAGCTCACCAGGACAGACGAACACTGAAGCTTTCTTT. It yields the protein CASSPGQTNTEAFF. J is TRBJ1-1 and V is TRBV18, with D perhaps matching TRBD1 (6 bases). The CDR3 runs to 14 residues. Trimming pared 2 bases from V and 1 base from J, leaving 8 bases between. CDR1 and CDR2 from the germline V gene are KGHSH and LQKENI.

This chain uses TRBV28 with TRBJ2-1, with 12 bases matching TRBD2. Germline CDR1 MDHEN, CDR2 SYDVKM. J was trimmed by 7 bases and V by 2 bases; bases with no gene match: 6. This CDR3 region has 16 residues. This chain's CDR3 is CASSLPSGGAGNEQFF. The CDR3 region has the DNA TGTGCCAGCAGTTTACCTAGCGGGGGGGCAGGGAATGAGCAGTTCTTC.

This chain joins TRBV11-2 and TRBJ2-1, with TRBD1 matching 12 bases. Germline lookup yields CDR1 SGHAT and CDR2 FQNNGV. The CDR3 runs 15 residues. Trimming at V came to 5 bases and at J to 4 bases, leaving 3 bases not matched to a gene. CDR3 nucleotide sequence: TGTGCCAGCAGCGCGGGACAGGGGGCTTACAATGAGCAGTTCTTC. Its translation is CASSAGQGAYNEQFF.

The V call is TRBV2, the J call TRBJ2-1, with 8 bases identical to TRBD1. V shed 6 bases, J shed 2 bases, and the junction held 6 bases outside the gene matches. This CDR3 spans 15 amino acids. The germline V gene has CDR1 SNHLY and CDR2 FYNNEI. DNA of the CDR3: TGTGCCAGCAGCGTAGACAGGGGAGCCTACAATGAGCAGTTCTTC. Translating gives CASSVDRGAYNEQFF.

The CDR3 coding sequence is TGTGCCAGCAGCGGACGACAGGGTGGCTCCGAGCAGTACTTC. Translated, it gives CASSGRQGGSEQYF. This chain links TRBV7-6 with TRBJ2-7; 7 bases are shared with TRBD1. J gave up 6 bases and V 5 bases, and 10 bases lay outside the gene matches. Germline V gene sequence: CDR1 SGHVS, CDR2 FNYEAQ. The CDR3 is 14 amino acids.